These T cell receptor beta chains were read from a single sample in a study of Ad26.COV2.S vaccination and SARS-CoV-2 variants. Some clones are missing from TCRdb's copy, which holds only in-frame ones; the method was immunoSEQ multiplex PCR. Of just over 350,000 clones listed, 70% to 90% are singletons. The material sequenced was peripheral blood, taken in a trial of Ad26.COV2.S vaccine versus placebo. These receptors came from a person between 18 and 59 years old who received the Ad26.COV2.S COVID-19 vaccine or a placebo. Both conserved end residues are trimmed from each CDR3.

TRBJ2-2 TRBV11-2 ASSLRSTGELF
TRBJ2-3 TRBV30 AWSGGPTDTQY
TRBJ2-1 TRBV5-1 ASSATSGPNNEQF
TRBJ2-1 TRBV19 ASSMSPNYNEQF
TRBJ1-2 TRBV3-1/TRBV3-2 ASSQDGTENYGYT
TRBJ2-1 TRBV5-4 ASSLAGLANEQF
TRBJ2-5 TRBV4-1 ASSHPLAGGRETQY
TRBJ1-2 TRBV5-4 ASSSDSYGYT
TRBJ1-2 TRBV9 ASSMTGGPYGYT
TRBJ2-1 TRBV2 ASTPGVGRGVNYNEQF
TRBJ2-7 TRBV21-1 ASSNGQESDYEQY
TRBJ1-5 TRBV5-8 ASRRSYQPQH
TRBJ2-5 TRBV7-8 ASSLRVQETQY
TRBJ2-7 TRBV10-1 ASSERLDPYEQY